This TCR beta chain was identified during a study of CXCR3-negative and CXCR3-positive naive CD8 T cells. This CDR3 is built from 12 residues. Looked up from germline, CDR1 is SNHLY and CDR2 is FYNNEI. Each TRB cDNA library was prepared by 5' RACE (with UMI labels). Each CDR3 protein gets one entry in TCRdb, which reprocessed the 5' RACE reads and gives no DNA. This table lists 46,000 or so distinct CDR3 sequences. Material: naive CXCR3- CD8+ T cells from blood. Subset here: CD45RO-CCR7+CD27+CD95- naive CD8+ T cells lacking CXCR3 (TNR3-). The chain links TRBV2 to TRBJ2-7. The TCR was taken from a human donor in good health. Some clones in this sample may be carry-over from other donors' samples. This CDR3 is CASSETVDEQYF.